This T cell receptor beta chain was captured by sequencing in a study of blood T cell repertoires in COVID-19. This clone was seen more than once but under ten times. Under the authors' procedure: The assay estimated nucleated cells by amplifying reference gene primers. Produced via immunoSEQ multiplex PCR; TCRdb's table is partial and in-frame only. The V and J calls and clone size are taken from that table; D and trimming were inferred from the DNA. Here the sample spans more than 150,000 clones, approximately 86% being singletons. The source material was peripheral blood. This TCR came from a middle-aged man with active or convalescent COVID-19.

CDR3 sequence reads: CASSQTGGHGYTF. DNA of the CDR3: TGTGCCAGCAGCCAGACAGGGGGCCATGGCTACACCTTC. The chain links TRBV12-3 or TRBV12-4 to TRBJ1-2; 10 bases map to TRBD1. The CDR3 runs to 13 residues. The V and J ends lost 6 bases and 6 bases, in that order; junction bases with no gene match: 4.